This TCR beta chain was retrieved from a study of cytomegalovirus exposure and HLA in healthy donors. Study outcomes and limitations: Later on, analysis showed that most CMV-associated TCR beta chains appeared to be HLA-restricted. Only CMV serostatus was available as immune exposure information.

PCR was performed using 60 Vbeta and 13 Jbeta primers. Original data processing: As a later analysis found, there were around 86 million unique TCR beta chains, of which 8.5 million to 13 million were shared. Using immunoSEQ multiplex PCR, the repertoire was profiled, and TCRdb retains in-frame clones only, with some absent. For V, J and clone size, that table is used; D and trimming come from the DNA. Of a few hundred thousand clones in the sample, roughly 80% were seen once. On this clone itself: Its antigen is unknown.

The sample consisted of PBMCs. The clonotype originates from a girl aged 2 to 10 in good health and CMV-seronegative.

CDR3 protein: CASSSGTGNTDTQYF. CDR3 nucleotide sequence: TGTGCCAGCTCCTCCGGGACAGGGAACACAGATACGCAGTATTTT. The V call is TRBV18, the J call TRBJ2-3; 9 bases are a match to TRBD1. Trimming cost V 6 bases and J 2 bases; bases outside gene matches: 6. Per germline, CDR1 KGHSH and CDR2 LQKENI. The CDR3 runs 15 residues.